This T cell receptor beta chain was recorded in a study of blood T cell repertoires in COVID-19. Germline V gene sequence: CDR1 SGHNT, CDR2 YYREEE (reference sequence). The V end lost 1 base, the J end lost 10 bases, and 12 bases lay between the germline ends. The CDR3 contains 14 residues. The assay was immunoSEQ multiplex PCR, and TCRdb's table has in-frame clones only and misses some. The table lists just over 60,000 clones, 65% to 85% of them singletons. The rearrangement uses TRBV5-4 and TRBJ1-6, with D perhaps matching TRBD1 (6 bases). The TCR comes from a woman older than 75 with active or convalescent COVID-19. The sample was peripheral blood. The DNA of the CDR3 is TGTGCCAGCAGCTTGCGGGGGGCGGGATCACCCCTCCACTTT. Its protein is CASSLRGAGSPLHF.